This T cell receptor (beta chain) is from a study of blood T cell repertoires in COVID-19. On the study more broadly: Italy, Spain and the United States were the sources of the convalescent and acute COVID-19 samples. Sources were T cells, B-cell-depleted T cells, or PBMCs; the material itself was cDNA or gDNA.

The authors' processing: Amplifying reference gene primers gave estimates of nucleated cell counts. Profiling relied on immunoSEQ multiplex PCR, and the TCRdb table lists in-frame clones only, not all of them. The V and J calls and the clone size are those of that table, but D and trimming were determined from the DNA. The data hold some 170,000 clones, with roughly 88% observed a single time. In this sample, this clone turned up once. This sequence originates from a woman older than 75 with active or convalescent COVID-19. Material: peripheral blood.

CDR3 sequence reads: CASSPSGQGNEQYF. Written as DNA, the CDR3 is TGCGCCAGCAGCCCCTCGGGGCAGGGGAACGAGCAGTACTTC. The chain recombines TRBV5-1 with TRBJ2-7; possibly TRBD1 for D (6 bases). The CDR3 has 14 amino acids. CDR1 is SGHRS, CDR2 YFSETQ, per germline. The V end was cut by 4 bases, the J end by 5 bases, with 16 bases between.